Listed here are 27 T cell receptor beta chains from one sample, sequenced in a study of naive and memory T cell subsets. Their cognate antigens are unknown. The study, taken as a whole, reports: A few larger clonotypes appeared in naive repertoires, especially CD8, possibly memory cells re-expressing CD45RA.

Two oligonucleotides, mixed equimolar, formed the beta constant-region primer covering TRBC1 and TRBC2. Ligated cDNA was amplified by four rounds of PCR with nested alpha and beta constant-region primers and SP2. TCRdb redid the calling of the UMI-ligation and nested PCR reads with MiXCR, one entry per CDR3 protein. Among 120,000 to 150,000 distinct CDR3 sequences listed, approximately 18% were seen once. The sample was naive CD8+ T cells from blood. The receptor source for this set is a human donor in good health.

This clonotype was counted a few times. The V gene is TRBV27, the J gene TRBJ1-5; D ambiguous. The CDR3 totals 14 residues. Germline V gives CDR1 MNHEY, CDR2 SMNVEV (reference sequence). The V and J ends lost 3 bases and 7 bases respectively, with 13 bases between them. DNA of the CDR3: TGTGCCAGCAGTTTCGCCGGGAGCGGCCAGCCCCAGCATTTT. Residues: CASSFAGSGQPQHF.

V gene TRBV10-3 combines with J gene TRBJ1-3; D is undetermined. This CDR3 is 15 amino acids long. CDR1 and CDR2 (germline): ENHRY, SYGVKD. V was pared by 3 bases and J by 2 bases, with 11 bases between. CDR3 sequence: CAISDWEDAGNTIYF. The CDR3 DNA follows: TGTGCCATCAGTGATTGGGAAGATGCTGGAAACACCATATATTTT.

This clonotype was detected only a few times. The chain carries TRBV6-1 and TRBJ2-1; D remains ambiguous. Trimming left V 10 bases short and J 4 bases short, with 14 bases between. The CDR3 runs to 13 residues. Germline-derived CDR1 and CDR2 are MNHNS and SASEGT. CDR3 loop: CATLTFSYNEQFF. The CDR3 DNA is TGTGCCACCTTGACATTTTCGTACAATGAGCAGTTCTTC.

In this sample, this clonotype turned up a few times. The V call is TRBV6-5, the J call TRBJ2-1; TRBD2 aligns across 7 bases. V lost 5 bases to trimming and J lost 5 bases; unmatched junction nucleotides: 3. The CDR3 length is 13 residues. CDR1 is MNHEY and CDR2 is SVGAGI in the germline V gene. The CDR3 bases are TGTGCCAGCAGTCAAACTAGCGACAATGAGCAGTTCTTC. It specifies CASSQTSDNEQFF.

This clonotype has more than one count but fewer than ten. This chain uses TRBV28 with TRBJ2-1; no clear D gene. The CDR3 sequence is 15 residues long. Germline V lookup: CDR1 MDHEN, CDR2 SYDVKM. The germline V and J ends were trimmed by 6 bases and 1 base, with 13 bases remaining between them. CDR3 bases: TGTGCCAGCAGCCCATTTCCAGGATCCTACAATGAGCAGTTCTTC. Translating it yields CASSPFPGSYNEQFF.

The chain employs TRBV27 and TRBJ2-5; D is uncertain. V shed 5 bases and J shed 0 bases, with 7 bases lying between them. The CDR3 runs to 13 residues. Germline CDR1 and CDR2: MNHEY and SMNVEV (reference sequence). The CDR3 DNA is TGTGCCAGCAGTCTCTTGTACCAAGAGACCCAGTACTTC. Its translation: CASSLLYQETQYF.

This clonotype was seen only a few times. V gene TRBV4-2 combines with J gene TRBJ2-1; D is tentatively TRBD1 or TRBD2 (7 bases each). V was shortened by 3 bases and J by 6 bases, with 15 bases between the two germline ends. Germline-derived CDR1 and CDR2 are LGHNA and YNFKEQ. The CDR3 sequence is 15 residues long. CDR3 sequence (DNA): TGTGCCAGCAGCCAGGAAGGGGGCGGGGGCAATGAGCAGTTCTTC. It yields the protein CASSQEGGGGNEQFF.

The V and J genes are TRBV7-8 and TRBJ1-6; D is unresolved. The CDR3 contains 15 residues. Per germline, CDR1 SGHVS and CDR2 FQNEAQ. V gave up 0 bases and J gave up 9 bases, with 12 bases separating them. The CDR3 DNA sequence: TGTGCCAGCAGCTTAGCTGTAGGGTGGGGTTCACCCCTCCACTTT. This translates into CASSLAVGWGSPLHF.

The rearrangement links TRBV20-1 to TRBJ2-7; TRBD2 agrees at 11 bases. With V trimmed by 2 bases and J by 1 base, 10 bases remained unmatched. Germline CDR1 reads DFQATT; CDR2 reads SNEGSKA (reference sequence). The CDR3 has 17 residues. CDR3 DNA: TGCAGTGCTAGACAACTACCGACTAGCGGGATTTCCTACGAGCAGTACTTC. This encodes CSARQLPTSGISYEQYF.

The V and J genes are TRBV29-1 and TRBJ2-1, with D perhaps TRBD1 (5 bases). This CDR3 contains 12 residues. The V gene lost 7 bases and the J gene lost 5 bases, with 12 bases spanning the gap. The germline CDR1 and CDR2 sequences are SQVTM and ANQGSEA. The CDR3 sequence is CSETDIDNEQFF. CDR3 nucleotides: TGCAGCGAGACGGACATTGACAATGAGCAGTTCTTC.

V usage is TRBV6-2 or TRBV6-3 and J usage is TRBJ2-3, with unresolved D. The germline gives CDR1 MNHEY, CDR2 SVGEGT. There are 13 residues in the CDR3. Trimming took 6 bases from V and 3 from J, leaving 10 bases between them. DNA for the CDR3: TGTGCCAGCAGCCAACTCGAGACAGATACGCAGTATTTT. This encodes CASSQLETDTQYF.

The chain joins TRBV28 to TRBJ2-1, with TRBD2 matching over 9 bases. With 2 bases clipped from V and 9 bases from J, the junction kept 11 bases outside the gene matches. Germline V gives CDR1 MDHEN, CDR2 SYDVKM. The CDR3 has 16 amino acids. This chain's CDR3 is CASSLGLANIFSEQFF. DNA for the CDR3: TGTGCCAGCAGTTTAGGACTAGCGAATATTTTCAGTGAGCAGTTCTTC.

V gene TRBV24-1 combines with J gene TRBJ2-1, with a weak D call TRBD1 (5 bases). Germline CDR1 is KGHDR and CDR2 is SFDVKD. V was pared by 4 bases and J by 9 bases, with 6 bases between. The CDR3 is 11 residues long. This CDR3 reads CATSDRVEQFF. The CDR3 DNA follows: TGTGCCACCAGTGACAGGGTTGAGCAGTTCTTC.

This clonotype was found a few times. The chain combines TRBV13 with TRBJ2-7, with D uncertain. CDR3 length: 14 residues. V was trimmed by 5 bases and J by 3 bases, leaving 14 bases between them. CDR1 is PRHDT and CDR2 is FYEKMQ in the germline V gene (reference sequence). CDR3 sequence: CASSPADTHYEQYF. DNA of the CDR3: TGTGCCAGCAGCCCGGCAGACACTCACTACGAGCAGTACTTC.

CDR3 nucleotide sequence: TGTGCCAGCAGCCCAACTTACTGGGGCAATCAGCCCCAGCATTTT. Translated, it gives CASSPTYWGNQPQHF. J is TRBJ1-5 and V is TRBV12-3 or TRBV12-4; D call uncertain. V was trimmed by 6 bases and J by 2 bases, leaving 14 bases between them. The CDR3 has 15 residues.

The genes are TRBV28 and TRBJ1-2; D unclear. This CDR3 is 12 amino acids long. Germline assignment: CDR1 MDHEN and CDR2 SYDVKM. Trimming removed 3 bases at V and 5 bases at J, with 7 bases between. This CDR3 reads CASSFPSYGYTF. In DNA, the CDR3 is TGTGCCAGCAGTTTCCCTAGTTATGGCTACACCTTC.

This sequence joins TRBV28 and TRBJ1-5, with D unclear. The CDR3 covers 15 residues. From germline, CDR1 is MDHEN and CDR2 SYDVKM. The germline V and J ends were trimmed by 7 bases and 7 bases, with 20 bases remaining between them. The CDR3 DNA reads TGTGCCAGCACCCGCATCACTTCTACCCCCCAGCCCCAGCATTTT. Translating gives CASTRITSTPQPQHF.

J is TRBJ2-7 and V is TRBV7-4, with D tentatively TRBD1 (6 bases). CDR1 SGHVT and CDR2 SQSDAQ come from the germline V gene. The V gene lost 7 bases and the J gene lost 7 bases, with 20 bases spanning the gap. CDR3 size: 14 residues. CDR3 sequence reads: CASIPGQRMAEQYF. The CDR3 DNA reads TGTGCCAGCATCCCAGGACAGAGGATGGCAGAGCAGTACTTC.

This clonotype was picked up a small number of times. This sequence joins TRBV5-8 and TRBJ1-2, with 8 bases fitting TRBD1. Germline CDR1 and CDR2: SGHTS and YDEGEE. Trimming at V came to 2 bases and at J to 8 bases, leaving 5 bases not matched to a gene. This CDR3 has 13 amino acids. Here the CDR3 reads CASSLRGTGGYTF. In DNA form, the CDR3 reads TGTGCCAGCAGCTTAAGAGGGACAGGCGGCTACACCTTC.

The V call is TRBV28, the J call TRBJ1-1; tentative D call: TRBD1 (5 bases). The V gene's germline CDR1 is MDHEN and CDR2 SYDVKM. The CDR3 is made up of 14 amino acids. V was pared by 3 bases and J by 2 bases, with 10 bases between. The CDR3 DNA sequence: TGTGCCAGCAGTTTGACGACAGACAACACTGAAGCTTTCTTT. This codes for CASSLTTDNTEAFF.

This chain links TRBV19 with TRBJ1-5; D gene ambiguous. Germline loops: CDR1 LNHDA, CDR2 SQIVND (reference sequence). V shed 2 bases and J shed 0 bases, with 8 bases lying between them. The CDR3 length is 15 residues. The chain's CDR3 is CASSIYGNSNQPQHF. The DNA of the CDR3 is TGTGCCAGTAGTATATATGGGAATAGCAATCAGCCCCAGCATTTT.

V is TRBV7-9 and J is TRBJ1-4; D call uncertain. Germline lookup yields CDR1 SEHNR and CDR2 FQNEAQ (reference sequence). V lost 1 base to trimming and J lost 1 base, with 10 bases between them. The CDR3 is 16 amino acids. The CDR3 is CASSLVLDGTNEKLFF. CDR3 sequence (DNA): TGTGCCAGCAGCTTAGTGTTGGACGGAACTAATGAAAAACTGTTTTTT.

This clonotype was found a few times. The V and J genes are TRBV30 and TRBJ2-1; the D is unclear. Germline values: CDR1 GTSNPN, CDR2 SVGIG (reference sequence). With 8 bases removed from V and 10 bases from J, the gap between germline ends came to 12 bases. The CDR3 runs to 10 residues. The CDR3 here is CALWAPEQFF. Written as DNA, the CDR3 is TGTGCCCTCTGGGCGCCAGAGCAGTTCTTC.

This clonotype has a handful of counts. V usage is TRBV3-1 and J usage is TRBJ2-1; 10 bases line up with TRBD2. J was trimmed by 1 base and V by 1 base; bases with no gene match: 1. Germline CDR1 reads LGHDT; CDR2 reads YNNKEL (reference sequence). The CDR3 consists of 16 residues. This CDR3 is CASSQVAGGSYNEQFF. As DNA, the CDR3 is TGTGCCAGCAGCCAAGTAGCGGGAGGTTCCTACAATGAGCAGTTCTTC.

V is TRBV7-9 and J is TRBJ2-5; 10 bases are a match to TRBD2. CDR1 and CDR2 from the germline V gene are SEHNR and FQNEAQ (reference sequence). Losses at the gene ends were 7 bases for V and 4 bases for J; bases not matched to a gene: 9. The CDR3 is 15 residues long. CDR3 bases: TGTGCCAGCACCCGGCTAGCGGGAGACTCAGAGACCCAGTACTTC. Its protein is CASTRLAGDSETQYF.

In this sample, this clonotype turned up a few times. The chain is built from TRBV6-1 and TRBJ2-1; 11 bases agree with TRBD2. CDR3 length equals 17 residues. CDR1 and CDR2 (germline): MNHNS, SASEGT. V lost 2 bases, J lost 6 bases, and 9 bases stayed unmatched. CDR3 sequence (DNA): TGTGCCAGCAGTGAACGGGGACTAGCGGCCGCCTTCAATGAGCAGTTCTTC. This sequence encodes CASSERGLAAAFNEQFF.

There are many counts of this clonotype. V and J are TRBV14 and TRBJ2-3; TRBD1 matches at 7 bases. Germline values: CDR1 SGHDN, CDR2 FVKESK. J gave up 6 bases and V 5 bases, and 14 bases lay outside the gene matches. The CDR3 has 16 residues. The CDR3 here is CASSNPTGTFGDTQYF. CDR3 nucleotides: TGTGCCAGCAGCAATCCGACAGGGACCTTCGGGGATACGCAGTATTTT.